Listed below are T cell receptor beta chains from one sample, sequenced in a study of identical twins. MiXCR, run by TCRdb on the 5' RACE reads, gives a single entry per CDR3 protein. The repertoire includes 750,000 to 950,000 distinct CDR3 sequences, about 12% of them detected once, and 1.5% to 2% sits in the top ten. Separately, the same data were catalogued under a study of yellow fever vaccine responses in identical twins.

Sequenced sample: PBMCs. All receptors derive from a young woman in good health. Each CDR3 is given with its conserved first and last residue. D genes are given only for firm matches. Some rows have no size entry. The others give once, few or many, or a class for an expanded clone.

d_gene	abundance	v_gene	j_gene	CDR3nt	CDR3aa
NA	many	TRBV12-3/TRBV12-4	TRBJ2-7	TGTGCCAGCAGCCGCAGTGGGCTAAGAAGCTACGAGCAGTACTTC	CASSRSGLRSYEQYF
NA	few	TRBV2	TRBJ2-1	TGTGCCAGCAGTGAAGCGAAGGGTAGGTCTTTCTACAATGAGCAGTTCTTC	CASSEAKGRSFYNEQFF
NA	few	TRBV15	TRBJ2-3	TGTGCCACCAGCAGAGATTGGCCTGGTGGGCACAGTACGCAGTATTTT	CATSRDWPGGHSTQYF
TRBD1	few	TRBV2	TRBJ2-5	TGTGCCAGCAGCGCCTACGGGACAGCCCAAGAGACCCAGTACTTC	CASSAYGTAQETQYF
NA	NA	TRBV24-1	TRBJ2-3	TGTGCCACCAGTGAGAGGGGCCATGCGGCAGATACGCAGTATTTT	CATSERGHAADTQYF
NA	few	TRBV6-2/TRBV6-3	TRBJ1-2	TGTGCCAGCAGTTACCGAGCATTGAGGGGCTACACCTTC	CASSYRALRGYTF
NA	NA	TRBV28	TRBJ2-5	TGTGCCAGCAGCCTCGTGTCGTGGTCCCAGTACTTC	CASSLVSWSQYF
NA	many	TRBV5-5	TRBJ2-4	TGTGCCAGCAGCTTGAAAGGAGCCAAAAACATTCAGTACTTC	CASSLKGAKNIQYF
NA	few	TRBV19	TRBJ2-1	TGTGCCAGTAGTATAGCCGCTGGGGCCAGGGAGCAGTTCTTC	CASSIAAGAREQFF
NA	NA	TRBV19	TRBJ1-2	TGTGCCAGTAGTATGGACAGAACTATCTCTGGCTACACCTTC	CASSMDRTISGYTF
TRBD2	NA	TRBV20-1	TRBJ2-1	TGCAGTGCTAGGACTAGCGGGACTAAGGCCTACAATGAGCAGTTCTTC	CSARTSGTKAYNEQFF
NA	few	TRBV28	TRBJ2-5	TGTGCCAGCAGTTTCGCCGGGGCAGAGGGTGAGACCCAGTACTTC	CASSFAGAEGETQYF
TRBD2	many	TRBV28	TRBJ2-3	TGTGCCAGCAGCCTTACTAGCGGGGGGTTCACAGATACGCAGTATTTT	CASSLTSGGFTDTQYF
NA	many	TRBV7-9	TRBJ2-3	TGTGCCAGCAGCTCTTTAACGGGAAACACAGATACGCAGTATTTT	CASSSLTGNTDTQYF
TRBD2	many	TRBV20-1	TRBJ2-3	TGCAGTGCTAGACGTCCTAGCGGGGACGCAGCCACGCAGTATTTT	CSARRPSGDAATQYF
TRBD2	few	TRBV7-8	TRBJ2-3	TGTGCCAGCAGCCCCGGGGTAGCGGGGGGGACTAGCACAGATACGCAGTATTTT	CASSPGVAGGTSTDTQYF
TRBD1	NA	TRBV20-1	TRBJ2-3	TGCAGTGCTCCAGACAGGGGGGATACGCAGTATTTT	CSAPDRGDTQYF
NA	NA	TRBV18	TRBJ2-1	TGTGCCAGCTCATCCGATAAAGGACCCAACAATGAGCAGTTCTTC	CASSSDKGPNNEQFF
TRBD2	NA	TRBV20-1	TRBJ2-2	TGCAGTGCTAGAGTGGGGACTAGCGGGGTCACCGGGGAGCTGTTTTTT	CSARVGTSGVTGELFF
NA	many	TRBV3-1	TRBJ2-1	TGTGCCAGCAGCCCCCTAGGCCGAAATGAGCAGTTCTTC	CASSPLGRNEQFF
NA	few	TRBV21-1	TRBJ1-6	TGTGCCAGCAGCAAAGAAGGGTATCCTACCCTCCACTTT	CASSKEGYPTLHF
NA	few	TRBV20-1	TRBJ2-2	TGCAGTGCTAGAGATCAGGGTGGGGGGGAGCTGTTTTTT	CSARDQGGGELFF
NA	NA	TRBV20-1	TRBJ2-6	TGCAGTGCCCTAAAGTCTGGGGCCAACGTCCTGACTTTC	CSALKSGANVLTF
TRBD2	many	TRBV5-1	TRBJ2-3	TGCGCCAGCAGCCCAGCGGGGGGGAGCACAGATACGCAGTATTTT	CASSPAGGSTDTQYF
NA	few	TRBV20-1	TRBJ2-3	TGCAGTGCTAGCAAGGAAGCAGATACGCAGTATTTT	CSASKEADTQYF
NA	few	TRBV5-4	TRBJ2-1	TGTGCCAGCAGTAAACGACTAGGCTATGAGCAGTTCTTC	CASSKRLGYEQFF
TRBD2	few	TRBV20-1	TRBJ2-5	TGCAGTGCCCCACTAGCGGGGGGGCGAGAGACCCAGTACTTC	CSAPLAGGRETQYF
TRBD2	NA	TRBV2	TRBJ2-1	TGTGCCAGCAGTGAATTAGGGACTAGCGGTGCGAATGAGCAGTTCTTC	CASSELGTSGANEQFF
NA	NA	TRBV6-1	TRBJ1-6	TGTGCCAGCAGGGGGCTATCGGCAGGCAATTCACCCCTCCACTTT	CASRGLSAGNSPLHF
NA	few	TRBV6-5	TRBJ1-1	TGTGCCAGCAGTTTAGACACCCCCCTGGGCCTGAACACTGAAGCTTTCTTT	CASSLDTPLGLNTEAFF
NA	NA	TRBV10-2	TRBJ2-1	TGCGCTACACGCTTTTCGACAGACATGTTCTTC	CATRFSTDMFF
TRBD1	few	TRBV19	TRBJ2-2	TGTGCCAGTAGTCCGGGACAGGGAAGGACCGGGGAGCTGTTTTTT	CASSPGQGRTGELFF
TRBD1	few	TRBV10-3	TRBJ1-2	TGTGCCATCAGAGCACAGGGGCATTATGGCTACACCTTC	CAIRAQGHYGYTF
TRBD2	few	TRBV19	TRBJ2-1	TGTGCCAGTAGTATAGATCTATGGTCTAGCGGAAGGGCTAACAATGAGCAGTTCTTC	CASSIDLWSSGRANNEQFF
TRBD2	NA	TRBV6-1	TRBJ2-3	TGTGCCAGCATTCCCGGGACTAGCGGGGCGTTTCCCTCCACAGATACGCAGTATTTT	CASIPGTSGAFPSTDTQYF
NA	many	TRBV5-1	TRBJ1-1	TGCGCCAGCAGCTGGGGCGGGAACACTGAAGCTTTCTTT	CASSWGGNTEAFF
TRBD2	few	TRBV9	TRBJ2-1	TGTGCCAGCAGCGTAGACGGGACTAGCGGAAGGAATGAGCAGTTCTTC	CASSVDGTSGRNEQFF
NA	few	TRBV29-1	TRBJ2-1	TGCAGCGTAACGCTATCCGGCCTCTCCTACAATGAGCAGTTCTTC	CSVTLSGLSYNEQFF
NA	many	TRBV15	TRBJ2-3	TGTGCCACCAGCAGAGATCATGGCGTGGCTGATACGCAGTATTTT	CATSRDHGVADTQYF
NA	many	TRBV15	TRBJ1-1	TGTGCCACCAGCAGAGTGCTCGGTGAAGCTTTCTTT	CATSRVLGEAFF
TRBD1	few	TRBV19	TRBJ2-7	TGTGCCAGTAGTCAGTACCCGGGACAGGGATCCTCCTACGAGCAGTACTTC	CASSQYPGQGSSYEQYF
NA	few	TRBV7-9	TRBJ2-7	TGTGCCACAAAAGGGACGAACCCCTACGAGCAGTACTTC	CATKGTNPYEQYF
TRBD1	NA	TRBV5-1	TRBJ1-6	TGCGCCAGCAGCCCCAGACAGGGTCCGGGGTCGAATTCACCCCTCCACTTT	CASSPRQGPGSNSPLHF
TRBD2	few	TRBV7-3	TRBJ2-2	TGTGCCAGCAGCTTTACCGGGACTAGCGGGAGTAAAACCGGGGAGCTGTTTTTT	CASSFTGTSGSKTGELFF
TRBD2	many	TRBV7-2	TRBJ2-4	TGTGCCAGCAGCTTAGAGGCGGGAGGGCCTTTAAACATTCAGTACTTC	CASSLEAGGPLNIQYF
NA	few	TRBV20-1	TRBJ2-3	TGCAGTGCTAGAGATCTTGGGCACCAGGACACAGATACGCAGTATTTT	CSARDLGHQDTDTQYF
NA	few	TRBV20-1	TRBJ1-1	TGCAGTGCTCCAGACATGAACACTGAAGCTTTCTTT	CSAPDMNTEAFF
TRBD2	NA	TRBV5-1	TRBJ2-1	TGCGCCAGCAGCCAAAGGATTAGCGGGGGGGCGCCCGGGGAGCAGTTCTTC	CASSQRISGGAPGEQFF
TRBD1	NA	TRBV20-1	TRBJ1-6	TGCAGTGCCCCGGGACAGGGGGCGCAGCCCCTCCACTTT	CSAPGQGAQPLHF
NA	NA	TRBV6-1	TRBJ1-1	TGTGCCAGCAGTCAACAACTAGGGCGGACTGAAGCTTTCTTT	CASSQQLGRTEAFF
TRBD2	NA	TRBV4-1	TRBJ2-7	TGCGCCAGCAGCCAAGATTTACTAGCGGGAGCGGTGTCCTACGAGCAGTACTTC	CASSQDLLAGAVSYEQYF
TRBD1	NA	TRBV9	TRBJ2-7	TGTGCCAGCAGCGCCGACAGGGTAGGCTACGAGCAGTACTTC	CASSADRVGYEQYF